The 32 T cell receptor beta chains given below trace back to one sample, sequenced in a study of T cell responses to AZD1222 COVID-19 vaccine. TCRdb's table, derived via immunoSEQ multiplex PCR, lists solely in-frame clones and lacks some. The sample lists roughly 190,000 clones; approximately 92% were seen once. Specimen: peripheral blood, collected on day 0 of AZD1222 vaccination. The receptors stem from an adult in good health.

The chain employs TRBV6-5 and TRBJ1-1; no clear D gene. CDR3 length: 13 residues. CDR1 and CDR2 (germline): MNHEY, SVGAGI. The V and J ends lost 2 bases and 3 bases respectively, with 7 bases between them. CDR3 sequence: CASSYAADTEAFF. DNA of the CDR3: TGTGCCAGCAGTTACGCTGCGGACACTGAAGCTTTCTTT.

V and J are TRBV18 and TRBJ1-4; D gene ambiguous. Germline CDR1 reads KGHSH; CDR2 reads LQKENI. The CDR3 contains 13 residues. Trimming removed 6 bases from V and 0 bases from J, with 5 bases in between. In DNA form, the CDR3 reads TGTGCCAGCTCGAGCGCAACTAATGAAAAACTGTTTTTT. Translated, it gives CASSSATNEKLFF. The whole variable domain, remainder taken from reference TRBV18 and TRBJ1-4, is NAGVMQNPRHLVRRRGQEARLRCSPMKGHSHVYWYRQLPEEGLKFMVYLQKENIIDESGMPKERFSAEFPKEGPSILRIQQVVRGDSAAYFCASSSATNEKLFFGSGTQLSVL.

This chain uses TRBV10-2 with TRBJ1-1; D unresolved. There are 15 residues in the CDR3. CDR1 is WSHSY, CDR2 SAAADI, per germline. V lost 11 bases and J 0 bases, leaving 19 bases between the germline ends. CDR3 sequence reads: CASAAKKGVNTEAFF. The CDR3 nucleotides are TGCGCCTCAGCCGCGAAAAAGGGAGTGAACACTGAAGCTTTCTTT.

The V call is TRBV7-9, the J call TRBJ1-3; D gene unclear. From germline, CDR1 is SEHNR and CDR2 FQNEAQ (reference sequence). The CDR3 has 14 amino acids. With 5 bases removed from V and 3 bases from J, the gap between germline ends came to 11 bases. The chain's CDR3 is CASSLSSDGNTIYF. Written as DNA, the CDR3 is TGTGCCAGCAGCCTATCGTCCGATGGAAACACCATATATTTT.

The chain is built from TRBV25-1 and TRBJ2-1; possibly TRBD1 for D (5 bases). Germline V lookup: CDR1 MGHDK, CDR2 SYGVNS. This CDR3 has 14 amino acids. V dropped 8 bases and J dropped 1 base, with 12 bases sitting between them. CDR3 amino acids: CASSSPGSYNEQFF. CDR3 nucleotides: TGTGCCAGCTCTTCGCCAGGGTCCTACAATGAGCAGTTCTTC.

This chain connects TRBV7-9 to TRBJ1-1, with D unclear. Trimming left V 2 bases short and J 5 bases short, with 9 bases between. The CDR3 totals 13 residues. CDR1 and CDR2 (germline): SEHNR, FQNEAQ (reference sequence). CDR3 DNA: TGTGCCAGCAGCTTATCGGGAGGAACTGAAGCTTTCTTT. As protein: CASSLSGGTEAFF.

The CDR3 loop is CASSYLGQGNTEAFF. DNA of the CDR3: TGTGCCAGCAGTTACCTTGGACAGGGTAACACTGAAGCTTTCTTT. The gene calls are TRBV6-5 and TRBJ1-1, with 8 bases matching TRBD1. The V gene end was trimmed by 2 bases and the J gene end by 2 bases; junction bases not matched to a gene: 4. CDR1 and CDR2 from the germline V gene are MNHEY and SVGAGI. This CDR3 contains 15 residues.

The V and J genes are TRBV28 and TRBJ1-2; D might be TRBD1 (5 bases). V was pared by 1 base and J by 2 bases, with 8 bases between. CDR3 length equals 14 residues. Germline lookup yields CDR1 MDHEN and CDR2 SYDVKM. CDR3 sequence: CASSLSGGNYGYTF. In DNA, the CDR3 is TGTGCCAGCAGTTTATCGGGGGGAAACTATGGCTACACCTTC.

V usage is TRBV3-1 (or the pseudogene TRBV3-2) and J usage is TRBJ2-1, with 13 bases aligning to TRBD2. V lost 4 bases, J lost 8 bases, and 8 bases stayed unmatched. Germline V gives CDR1 LGHDT, CDR2 YNNKEL (reference sequence). The CDR3 consists of 16 residues. CDR3 sequence reads: CASSRQTSGGRDEQFF. In DNA, the CDR3 is TGTGCCAGCAGCCGCCAGACTAGCGGGGGGCGGGATGAGCAGTTCTTC.

The genes are TRBV18 and TRBJ2-4, with D unresolved. Trimming cost V 3 bases and J 0 bases, with 12 bases left between them. This CDR3 is built from 16 residues. Germline V gene sequence: CDR1 KGHSH, CDR2 LQKENI. CDR3 bases: TGTGCCAGCTCACCGGCAGCGATACTAGCCAAAAACATTCAGTACTTC. It encodes CASSPAAILAKNIQYF.

The chain carries TRBV27 and TRBJ1-1, with a weak D call TRBD1 (5 bases). Deletions cut 3 bases from V and 0 bases from J, with 17 bases between. CDR1 MNHEY and CDR2 SMNVEV come from the germline V gene (reference sequence). This CDR3 has 17 amino acids. The CDR3 is CASSFVIGAAVNTEAFF. DNA for the CDR3: TGTGCCAGCAGTTTCGTCATAGGGGCCGCGGTGAACACTGAAGCTTTCTTT.

The J gene is TRBJ1-1, the V gene TRBV6-5; TRBD1 aligns across 7 bases. The CDR3 runs to 14 residues. V was pared by 8 bases and J by 7 bases, with 13 bases of the junction left unmatched. Germline values: CDR1 MNHEY, CDR2 SVGAGI. CDR3 sequence (DNA): TGTGCCAGCGCCCCAGGGGGACAGATGGGTGAAGCTTTCTTT. As protein: CASAPGGQMGEAFF.

Of note for this clone: At the DNA level, this CDR3 is encoded by other sequences in the same sample as well. CDR3 region: CASSSPTGESEAFF. The CDR3 DNA reads TGTGCCAGCAGCAGCCCGACAGGGGAGAGTGAAGCTTTCTTT. The chain carries TRBV28 and TRBJ1-1; 8 positions match TRBD1. The V and J ends lost 6 bases and 7 bases, in that order; junction bases with no gene match: 10. CDR1 and CDR2 from the germline V gene are MDHEN and SYDVKM. The CDR3 length is 14 residues.

The rearrangement links TRBV7-8 to TRBJ1-4, with 9 bases matching TRBD1. The junction had 4 bases not matched to a gene; V was cut back by 0 bases and J by 8 bases. CDR1 SGHVS and CDR2 FQNEAQ come from the germline V gene. This CDR3 contains 15 residues. DNA for the CDR3: TGTGCCAGCAGCTTAGCCCTGACAGGGGGGGAAAAACTGTTTTTT. Its translation: CASSLALTGGEKLFF. Supplemented by reference TRBV7-8 and TRBJ1-4, the full variable domain reads GAGVSQSPRYKVAKRGQDVALRCDPISGHVSLFWYQQALGQGPEFLTYFQNEAQLDKSGLPSDRFFAERPEGSVSTLKIQRTQQEDSAVYLCASSLALTGGEKLFFGSGTQLSVL.

The genes are TRBV21-1 and TRBJ2-1. TRBV21-1 is noted as a pseudogene. The CDR3 spans 14 residues. The CDR3 DNA reads as TGTGCCAGCAGCATCGGACCACTCTACAATGAGCAGTTCTTC. Translating it yields CASSIGPLYNEQFF.

The V and J genes are TRBV9 and TRBJ1-1; the D gene is possibly TRBD1 (5 bases). V lost 0 bases and J 3 bases, leaving 18 bases between the germline ends. Germline CDR1 SGDLS, CDR2 YYNGEE. This CDR3 spans 17 amino acids. The CDR3 DNA follows: TGTGCCAGCAGCGTAGCTAAGGAGGGGAGGTGGGACACTGAAGCTTTCTTT. Translation: CASSVAKEGRWDTEAFF.

V is TRBV7-2 and J is TRBJ1-2; possibly TRBD1 for D (5 bases). V was clipped by 3 bases and J by 8 bases, with 16 bases between them. The CDR3 length is 14 residues. Per germline, CDR1 SGHTA and CDR2 FQGNSA. DNA for the CDR3: TGTGCCAGCAGCTTCCAGGGCCGCCAGGGAGGCTACACCTTC. Its translation: CASSFQGRQGGYTF.

The rearrangement joins TRBV2 to TRBJ2-1, with 8 positions matching TRBD2. V was pared by 9 bases and J by 2 bases, with 6 bases of the junction left unmatched. CDR3 size: 14 residues. Germline V gene sequence: CDR1 SNHLY, CDR2 FYNNEI. The CDR3 reads CARGERGTYNEQFF. The CDR3 region has the DNA TGTGCCAGAGGGGAGCGGGGGACCTACAATGAGCAGTTCTTC.

In regard to this clone: Other DNA sequences of this sample code for an identical CDR3. V usage is TRBV6-5 and J usage is TRBJ1-3; D is ambiguous. The CDR3 sequence is 12 residues long. V lost 7 bases and J 1 base, leaving 5 bases between the germline ends. The germline gives CDR1 MNHEY, CDR2 SVGAGI. Written as DNA, the CDR3 is TGTGCCAGCACGGGGTCTGGAAACACCATATATTTT. Protein product: CASTGSGNTIYF.

The genes are TRBV24-1 and TRBJ2-3; TRBD1 matches at 7 bases. V dropped 5 bases and J dropped 0; count of bases not matched to a gene: 7. The V gene's germline CDR1 is KGHDR and CDR2 SFDVKD. This CDR3 is built from 16 residues. The CDR3 DNA is TGTGCCACCAGTGGGGGGACAGAGGGAAGCACAGATACGCAGTATTTT. This codes for CATSGGTEGSTDTQYF.

The J gene is TRBJ2-3, the V gene TRBV5-6; a weak D match, TRBD2 (5 bases). Trimming took 2 bases from V and 4 from J, leaving 17 bases between them. The CDR3 runs to 16 residues. The germline V gene has CDR1 SGHDT and CDR2 YYEEEE. The CDR3 sequence is CASSFGVGLGADTQYF. The CDR3 DNA reads as TGTGCCAGCAGCTTCGGGGTCGGCCTAGGCGCAGATACGCAGTATTTT.

CDR3 sequence: CASSFTGATEAFF. In nucleotides, the CDR3 is TGCGCCAGCAGCTTCACAGGGGCTACTGAAGCTTTCTTT. V gene TRBV5-1 combines with J gene TRBJ1-1, with 7 bases matching TRBD1. With 2 bases clipped from V and 5 bases from J, the junction kept 3 bases outside the gene matches. CDR3 length equals 13 residues. Per germline, CDR1 SGHRS and CDR2 YFSETQ.

V usage is TRBV6-5 and J usage is TRBJ1-6; D might be TRBD1 (5 bases). V was clipped by 2 bases and J by 11 bases, with 10 bases between them. Germline assignment: CDR1 MNHEY and CDR2 SVGAGI. This CDR3 has 13 amino acids. The CDR3 is CASSYGGSAPLHF. DNA for the CDR3: TGTGCCAGCAGTTACGGGGGTTCGGCACCCCTCCACTTT.

This chain links TRBV5-4 with TRBJ1-2; D not resolved. Germline CDR1 is SGHNT and CDR2 is YYREEE (reference sequence). The CDR3 length is 13 residues. V lost 4 bases to trimming and J lost 7 bases, with 14 bases between them. Written as DNA, the CDR3 is TGTGCCAGCAGCGGGAATTTAGAGTCTGGCTACACCTTC. Residues: CASSGNLESGYTF.

The V call is TRBV19, the J call TRBJ1-5; D remains ambiguous. Germline V lookup: CDR1 LNHDA, CDR2 SQIVND (reference sequence). CDR3 length: 13 residues. The V and J ends lost 7 bases and 3 bases respectively, with 10 bases between them. CDR3 region: CASTDGNNQPQHF. The CDR3 nucleotides are TGTGCCAGTACGGACGGAAACAATCAGCCCCAGCATTTT. The full variable domain, completed using reference TRBV19 and TRBJ1-5, is DGGITQSPKYLFRKEGQNVTLSCEQNLNHDAMYWYRQDPGQGLRLIYYSQIVNDFQKGDIAEGYSVSREKKESFPLTVTSAQKNPTAFYLCASTDGNNQPQHFGDGTRLSIL.

The J gene is TRBJ1-4, the V gene TRBV2; a weak D match, TRBD1 (5 bases). This CDR3 spans 14 amino acids. The V end lost 6 bases, the J end lost 10 bases, and 18 bases lay between the germline ends. Germline CDR1 is SNHLY and CDR2 is FYNNEI. The CDR3 is CASSGDPPGGKLFF. CDR3 DNA sequence: TGTGCCAGCAGCGGGGACCCTCCCGGCGGAAAACTGTTTTTT.

This chain joins TRBV6-6 and TRBJ1-3; a weak D match, TRBD1 (6 bases). Germline CDR1 MNHNY, CDR2 SVGAGI (reference sequence). V lost 7 bases to trimming and J lost 0 bases, with 16 bases between them. The CDR3 is made up of 16 amino acids. CDR3 loop: CASTKGGVLSGNTIYF. Here the CDR3 DNA reads TGTGCCAGCACCAAGGGGGGGGTACTCTCTGGAAACACCATATATTTT.

This clone was seen only once. V usage is TRBV9 and J usage is TRBJ1-6; 7 bases are a match to TRBD1. Germline trimming cut 0 bases from V and 0 bases from J; bases unmatched to any gene: 6. Per germline, CDR1 SGDLS and CDR2 YYNGEE. The CDR3 has 18 residues. CDR3 protein: CASSVGQGVSSYNSPLHF. The CDR3, as DNA: TGTGCCAGCAGCGTAGGGCAGGGGGTTAGCTCCTATAATTCACCCCTCCACTTT.

The V gene is TRBV10-3, the J gene TRBJ1-5; D remains ambiguous. Deletions cut 10 bases from V and 3 bases from J, with 13 bases between. The CDR3 totals 13 residues. From germline, CDR1 is ENHRY and CDR2 SYGVKD. The CDR3 is CATALSSNQPQHF. CDR3 in DNA: TGTGCCACCGCCTTGAGCTCCAATCAGCCCCAGCATTTT.

This clone was seen only a few times. V gene TRBV7-2 combines with J gene TRBJ1-1, with D perhaps matching TRBD1 (5 bases). In germline, CDR1 is SGHTA, CDR2 FQGNSA. CDR3 length: 15 amino acids. V dropped 5 bases and J dropped 1 base, with 14 bases sitting between them. CDR3: CASSKRDGRNTEAFF. CDR3 nucleotide sequence: TGTGCCAGCAGCAAGCGGGACGGGAGGAACACTGAAGCTTTCTTT. Using reference TRBV7-2 and TRBJ1-1 for the parts outside the CDR3, the full variable domain is GAGVSQSPSNKVTEKGKDVELRCDPISGHTALYWYRQSLGQGLEFLIYFQGNSAPDKSGLPSDRFSAERTGGSVSTLTIQRTQQEDSAVYLCASSKRDGRNTEAFFGQGTRLTVV.

This clone has only one observation. The chain couples TRBV7-9 to TRBJ1-6; 7 nucleotides line up with TRBD1. The CDR3 has 15 residues. The V gene's germline CDR1 is SEHNR and CDR2 FQNEAQ (reference sequence). The trim removed 5 bases at V and 7 bases at J, leaving 8 bases unmatched. The CDR3 sequence: CASSPRQGENSPLHF. The CDR3 DNA sequence: TGTGCCAGCAGCCCCAGACAGGGAGAGAATTCACCCCTCCACTTT.

There are a few counts of this clone. The rearrangement uses TRBV2 and TRBJ1-6, with unresolved D. Trimming shortened V by 1 base and J by 11 bases, and 9 bases separated the two germline ends. Germline V CDR1 and CDR2: SNHLY, FYNNEI. The CDR3 covers 13 residues. CDR3 region: CASSEVLGPPLHF. The CDR3 DNA follows: TGTGCCAGCAGTGAAGTATTGGGTCCACCCCTCCACTTT.